The T cell receptor (beta chain) under discussion was sequenced for a study of T cells after posttransplantation cyclophosphamide. Treatment was busulfan-fludarabine conditioning, a marrow graft, and cyclophosphamide on days +3 and +4. This CDR3 is 13 amino acids long. The V and J ends lost 5 bases and 5 bases respectively, with 10 bases between them. Germline lookup yields CDR1 SGHTA and CDR2 FQGNSA. Sequencing used immunoSEQ multiplex PCR; TCRdb keeps in-frame clones, though not all of them. This table has about 15,000 clones, about 90% appearing once. The sample here was CD4+ T cells sorted from blood, taken after allogeneic stem cell transplant with posttransplant cyclophosphamide. The clonotype was recovered from a male patient in his sixties or seventies who received an allogeneic stem cell transplant from a related donor and was CMV-positive. The graft donor may account for some of the T cells. The rearrangement links TRBV7-2 to TRBJ2-1, with D maybe TRBD2 (6 bases). The CDR3 spells CASSRPGDNEQFF. Here the CDR3 DNA reads TGTGCCAGCAGCCGCCCGGGAGACAATGAGCAGTTCTTC.